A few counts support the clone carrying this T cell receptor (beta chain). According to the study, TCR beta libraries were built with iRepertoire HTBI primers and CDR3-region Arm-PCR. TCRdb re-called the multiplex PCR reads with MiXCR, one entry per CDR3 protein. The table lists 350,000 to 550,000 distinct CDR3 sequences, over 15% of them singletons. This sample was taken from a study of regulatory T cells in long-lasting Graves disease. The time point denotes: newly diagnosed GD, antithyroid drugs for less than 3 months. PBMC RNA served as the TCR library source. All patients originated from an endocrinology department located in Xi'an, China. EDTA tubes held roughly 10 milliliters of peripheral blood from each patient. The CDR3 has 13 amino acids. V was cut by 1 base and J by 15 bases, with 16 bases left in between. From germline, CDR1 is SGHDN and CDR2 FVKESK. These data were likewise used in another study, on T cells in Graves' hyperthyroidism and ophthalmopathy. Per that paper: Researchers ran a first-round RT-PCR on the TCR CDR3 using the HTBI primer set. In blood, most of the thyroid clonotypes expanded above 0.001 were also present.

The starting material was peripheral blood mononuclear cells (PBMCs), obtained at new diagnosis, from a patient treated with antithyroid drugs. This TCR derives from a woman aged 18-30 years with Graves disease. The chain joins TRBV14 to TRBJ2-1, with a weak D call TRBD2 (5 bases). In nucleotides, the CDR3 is TGTGCCAGCAGCCAAGCGGGCGGGCTTCACCGGTTCTTC. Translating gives CASSQAGGLHRFF.